This is a list of T cell receptor beta chains from one sample in a study of vaccination effects on CD4 cells after COVID-19. Data came from immunoSEQ multiplex PCR; TCRdb stores just in-frame clones and leaves some out. The sample has 55,000 or so clones; roughly 70% are singletons. Antigen specificity for these receptors is unknown. The input for sequencing was CD4+ T cells from PBMCs cultured with SARS-CoV-2 spike peptides, taken before COVID-19 vaccination. All receptors derive from a human donor who received a COVID-19 vaccine. The CDR3 runs from the conserved cysteine through the conserved F or W. Each record gives: clone size, J gene, V gene, D gene, CDR3 DNA, CDR3 protein. D genes are given only for firm matches. Where a row states a size, it is once, few, many or the class of an expanded clone; other rows omit it.

>many|TRBJ2-5|TRBV15|TRBD2
TGTGCCACCAGCTCCCGGGGGGGCCCTGAGACCCAGTACTTC
CATSSRGGPETQYF
>NA|TRBJ1-3|TRBV28|NA
TGTGCCAGCAGTTTACAGAGCTCTGGAAACACCATATATTTT
CASSLQSSGNTIYF
>NA|TRBJ2-5|TRBV6-5|NA
TGTGCCAGCAGGCACGGGGCGGACCAAGAGACCCAGTACTTC
CASRHGADQETQYF
>NA|TRBJ2-3|TRBV6-5|TRBD2
TGTGCCAGCAGACGGACTAGCGGGAGGACAGATACGCAGTATTTT
CASRRTSGRTDTQYF
>NA|TRBJ2-7|TRBV3-1/TRBV3-2|NA
TGTGCCAGCAGCTTCCCCGGGGGCGAGCAGTACTTC
CASSFPGGEQYF
>NA|TRBJ1-1|TRBV2|NA
TGTGCCAGCAGACCCGAAGGGAACACTGAAGCTTTCTTT
CASRPEGNTEAFF
>NA|TRBJ2-2|TRBV4-3|NA
TGCGCCAGCAGCCTGGGACCTAACACCGGGGAGCTGTTTTTT
CASSLGPNTGELFF
>NA|TRBJ1-1|TRBV2|NA
TGTGCCACACGCCTGGTGGGGGAGGGCACTGAAGCTTTCTTT
CATRLVGEGTEAFF
>NA|TRBJ1-5|TRBV19|TRBD1
TGTGCCAGTAGCCAGGACAGGCCCCAAACCGCCGCCAATCAGCCCCAGCATTTT
CASSQDRPQTAANQPQHF
>NA|TRBJ2-1|TRBV4-3|TRBD2
TGCGCCAGCAGCCAAGGATCTGGCGGGGGGGCCGATGAGCAGTTCTTC
CASSQGSGGGADEQFF
>once|TRBJ1-5|TRBV2|TRBD1
TGTGCCAGCAGGCCGGACAGGGCGAGCAATCAGCCCCAGCATTTT
CASRPDRASNQPQHF
>once|TRBJ2-1|TRBV3-1/TRBV3-2|TRBD2
TGTGCCAGCAGCCAGTCTTTCGCCGGGACTAGCGGATACAATGAGCAGTTCTTC
CASSQSFAGTSGYNEQFF
>NA|TRBJ1-2|TRBV28|NA
TGTGCCAGCAGTTCCCAGGGTCACTATGGCTACACCTTC
CASSSQGHYGYTF
>few|TRBJ2-1|TRBV15|NA
TGTGCCACCAGCAGACCCGGGCACGGTCTGTTCTTC
CATSRPGHGLFF
>few|TRBJ2-3|TRBV5-4|TRBD1
TGTGCCAGCAGCTGGACAGGAAACACAGATACGCAGTATTTT
CASSWTGNTDTQYF
>NA|TRBJ1-2|TRBV12-3/TRBV12-4|NA
TGTGCCAGCAGGGGAAGGTCTAACTATGGCTACACCTTC
CASRGRSNYGYTF
>few|TRBJ2-6|TRBV30|NA
TGTGCCTGGAGTACGATCCGCTCTGGGGCCAACGTCCTGACTTTC
CAWSTIRSGANVLTF
>NA|TRBJ1-2|TRBV3-1/TRBV3-2|NA
TGTGCCAGCAGCCAAGAGGCATTTGGCTACACCTTC
CASSQEAFGYTF
>NA|TRBJ2-3|TRBV7-9|NA
TGTGCCAGCAGCCTTGACAGGTTGAGGACAGATACGCAGTATTTT
CASSLDRLRTDTQYF
>NA|TRBJ2-5|TRBV29-1|NA
TGCAGCGTCCCTCTAAGACAGTCCCTCCAAGAGACCCAGTACTTC
CSVPLRQSLQETQYF
>NA|TRBJ2-7|TRBV6-2/TRBV6-3|NA
TGTGCCAGCAGCCACGACGGACTTCCAGGGTCGTACGAGCAGTACTTC
CASSHDGLPGSYEQYF
>NA|TRBJ1-2|TRBV30|NA
TGTGCCTGGACCCCGGGACCGATCTATGGCTACACCTTC
CAWTPGPIYGYTF
>NA|TRBJ1-1|TRBV7-8|NA
TGTGCCAGCAGCTTGGGGGGGCAAGGGAACACTGAAGCTTTCTTT
CASSLGGQGNTEAFF
>once|TRBJ1-4|TRBV4-3|NA
TGCGCCAGCAGCCTCTACGAAGGGGGGAAGAGGGAAAAACTGTTTTTT
CASSLYEGGKREKLFF
>NA|TRBJ2-1|TRBV7-6|TRBD2
TGTGCCAGCAGCTTAGTCTGGAAGCGGGGCCGAGGTAACAATGAGCAGTTCTTC
CASSLVWKRGRGNNEQFF
>once|TRBJ2-5|TRBV4-1|NA
TGCGCCACAGGACAGCCCCAAGAGACCCAGTACTTC
CATGQPQETQYF
>NA|TRBJ2-3|TRBV4-2|NA
TGTGCCAGCAGCCAAGATATGGTTCGGGATACGCAGTATTTT
CASSQDMVRDTQYF
>NA|TRBJ1-5|TRBV10-3|NA
TGTGCCATCAGTGCATTAGGGAAGGGCAATCAGCCCCAGCATTTT
CAISALGKGNQPQHF
>NA|TRBJ1-1|TRBV29-1|NA
TGCAGCGGGTTACAGGGTTACACTGAAGCTTTCTTT
CSGLQGYTEAFF
>NA|TRBJ1-6|TRBV27|TRBD1
TGTGCCAGCAGTCGCCCCCCCTCCGGGACAGGGGGCTCGCTAATTTCACCCCTCCACTTT
CASSRPPSGTGGSLISPLHF
>NA|TRBJ2-1|TRBV15|TRBD2
TGTGCCACCAGCAGAGCACCTAGCGGGAGTATAAGGAGGAGCAAAGGCTCCTACAATGAGCAGTTCTTC
CATSRAPSGSIRRSKGSYNEQFF
>NA|TRBJ2-6|TRBV2|TRBD1
TGTGCCAGCGGGACAGGGCTCTCTGGGGCCAACGTCCTGACTTTC
CASGTGLSGANVLTF
>NA|TRBJ1-1|TRBV30|NA
TGTGCCTGGAGTGTGCTCCCGAACACTGAAGCTTTCTTT
CAWSVLPNTEAFF
>NA|TRBJ1-6|TRBV10-3|NA
TGTGCCATCAGTGACGGGGATTCACCCCTCCACTTT
CAISDGDSPLHF
>NA|TRBJ1-6|TRBV6-5|NA
TGTGCCAGCAGTTACGGCCAGGGTAGGGGACGTTCACCCCTCCACTTT
CASSYGQGRGRSPLHF
>few|TRBJ1-3|TRBV6-6|NA
TGTGCCAGCTTATCCTCCCAAGCCGGAAACACCATATATTTT
CASLSSQAGNTIYF
>NA|TRBJ1-5|TRBV7-8|NA
TGTGCCAGCAGCTTATTATCAGGGGATCAGCCCCAGCATTTT
CASSLLSGDQPQHF
>NA|TRBJ1-1|TRBV19|NA
TGTGCCAGTAGTGGAGGTCACTCTTTTGTTTTCTTT
CASSGGHSFVFF
>NA|TRBJ2-1|TRBV9|NA
TGTGCCAGCAGCCCAATGACAGACTACTCCTACAATGAGCAGTTCTTC
CASSPMTDYSYNEQFF
>NA|TRBJ2-1|TRBV7-9|NA
TGTGCCAGCAGCACCTTAGGGAGGGGGGGTCGCAGCGTACCCTACAATGAGCAGTTCTTC
CASSTLGRGGRSVPYNEQFF
>once|TRBJ2-7|TRBV10-3|TRBD1
TGTGCCATCAGTGAGTCGAGGACAGGGTCCTACGAGCAGTACTTC
CAISESRTGSYEQYF
>few|TRBJ1-1|TRBV12-5|NA
TGTGCTAGTGGAAAATGGAACACTGAAGCTTTCTTT
CASGKWNTEAFF
>NA|TRBJ2-1|TRBV13|TRBD2
TGTGCCAGCAGCAGAGGGACTAGCGGGAGATGGGGCTCCTACAATGAGCAGTTCTTC
CASSRGTSGRWGSYNEQFF
>NA|TRBJ1-4|TRBV3-1/TRBV3-2|NA
TGTGCCAGCAGCCAAAGAAGGTCGGATTTCTTAAATGAAAAACTGTTTTTT
CASSQRRSDFLNEKLFF
>NA|TRBJ1-5|TRBV5-1|NA
TGCGCCAGCAGCTTGATTGGGGGGAATCAGCCCCAGCATTTT
CASSLIGGNQPQHF
>once|TRBJ2-1|TRBV9|TRBD2
TGTGCCAGCAGCCCCCGCCTGATTGCGGGAGGGGAAAATGAGCAGTTCTTC
CASSPRLIAGGENEQFF
>NA|TRBJ2-7|TRBV4-2|NA
TGTGCCAGCAGCCAAGATTCGACTGCGAATTACGAGCAGTACTTC
CASSQDSTANYEQYF
>NA|TRBJ2-3|TRBV5-1|NA
TGCGCCAGCAGCTTGGAGCGGAGATACACAGATACGCAGTATTTT
CASSLERRYTDTQYF
>NA|TRBJ2-5|TRBV6-5|NA
TGTGCCAGCAGTCCCCAACAGGGAGGAGAGACCCAGTACTTC
CASSPQQGGETQYF
>NA|TRBJ2-7|TRBV6-1|NA
TGTGCCAGCAGTGAAGTCGACAGGTACGAGCAGTACTTC
CASSEVDRYEQYF
>NA|TRBJ1-1|TRBV7-9|TRBD1
TGTGCCAGCAGCAGGTCAGACAGGGAATTGTCTCTGAACACTGAAGCTTTCTTT
CASSRSDRELSLNTEAFF